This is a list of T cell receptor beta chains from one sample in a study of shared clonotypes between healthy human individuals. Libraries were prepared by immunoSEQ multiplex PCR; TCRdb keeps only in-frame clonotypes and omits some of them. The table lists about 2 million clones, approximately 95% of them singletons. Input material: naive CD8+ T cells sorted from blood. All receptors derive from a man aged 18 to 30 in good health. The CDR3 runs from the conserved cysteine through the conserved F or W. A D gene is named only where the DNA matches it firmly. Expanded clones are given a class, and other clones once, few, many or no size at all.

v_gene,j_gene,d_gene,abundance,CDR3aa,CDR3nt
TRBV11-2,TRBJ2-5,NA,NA,CASSSLGETQYF,TGTGCCAGCAGCTCGCTTGGGGAGACCCAGTACTTC
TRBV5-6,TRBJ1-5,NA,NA,CASSSSGPNQPQHF,TGTGCCAGCAGCTCGTCGGGACCCAATCAGCCCCAGCATTTT
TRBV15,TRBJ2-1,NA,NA,CATSRVRSLGQDEQFF,TGTGCCACCAGCAGAGTAAGGTCCCTTGGGCAAGATGAGCAGTTCTTC
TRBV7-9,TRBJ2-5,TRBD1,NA,CASSSDREGETQYF,TGTGCCAGCAGCTCCGACAGGGAAGGAGAGACCCAGTACTTC
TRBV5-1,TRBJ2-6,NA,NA,CASSLAPGAGPGANVLTF,TGCGCCAGCAGCCTGGCTCCAGGGGCAGGCCCCGGGGCCAACGTCCTGACTTTC
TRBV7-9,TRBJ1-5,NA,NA,CASSFDSHNQPQHF,TGTGCCAGCAGCTTCGACAGTCACAATCAGCCCCAGCATTTT
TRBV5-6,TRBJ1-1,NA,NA,CASSLAGWGDTEAFF,TGTGCCAGCAGCTTGGCGGGCTGGGGGGACACTGAAGCTTTCTTT
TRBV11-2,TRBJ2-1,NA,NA,CASSLSGVSSYNEQFF,TGTGCCAGCAGCTTAAGTGGGGTCAGCTCCTACAATGAGCAGTTCTTC
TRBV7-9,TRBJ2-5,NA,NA,CASSFDETQYF,TGTGCCAGCAGCTTCGATGAGACCCAGTACTTC
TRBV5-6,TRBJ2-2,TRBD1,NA,CASSFGTGGVKVGELFF,TGTGCCAGCAGCTTCGGGACAGGGGGCGTGAAGGTCGGGGAGCTGTTTTTT
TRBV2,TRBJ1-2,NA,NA,CASRDRDANYGYTF,TGTGCCAGCAGGGACCGGGACGCAAACTATGGCTACACCTTC
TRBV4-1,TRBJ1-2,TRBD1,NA,CASSDRGDFGYTF,TGCGCCAGCAGCGACAGGGGTGACTTTGGCTACACCTTC
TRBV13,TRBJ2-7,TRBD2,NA,CASSPPGGQGRDYEQYF,TGTGCCAGCAGCCCCCCGGGGGGGCAGGGGAGGGACTACGAGCAGTACTTC
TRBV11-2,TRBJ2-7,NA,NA,CASSYGGASYEQYF,TGTGCCAGCAGTTATGGCGGGGCGTCCTACGAGCAGTACTTC
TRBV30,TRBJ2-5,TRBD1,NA,CAWGQGGETQYF,TGTGCCTGGGGACAGGGTGGGGAGACCCAGTACTTC
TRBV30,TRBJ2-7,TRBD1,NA,CAWSYWDRGYEQYF,TGTGCCTGGAGTTATTGGGACAGGGGTTACGAGCAGTACTTC
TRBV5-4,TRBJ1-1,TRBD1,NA,CASSFQGGLNTEAFF,TGTGCCAGCAGCTTCCAGGGGGGGCTGAACACTGAAGCTTTCTTT
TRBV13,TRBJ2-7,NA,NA,CASSETNAYEQYF,TGTGCCAGCAGCGAGACAAATGCCTACGAGCAGTACTTC
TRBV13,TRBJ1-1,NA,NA,CASNPPGGNTEAFF,TGTGCCAGCAATCCCCCGGGCGGGAACACTGAAGCTTTCTTT
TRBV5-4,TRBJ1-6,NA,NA,CASSFLQYNSPLHF,TGTGCCAGCAGCTTCTTACAGTATAATTCACCCCTCCACTTT
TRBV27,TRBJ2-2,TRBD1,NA,CASSMGQGVTGELFF,TGTGCCAGCAGTATGGGACAGGGGGTCACCGGGGAGCTGTTTTTT
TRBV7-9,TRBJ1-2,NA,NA,CASTPGGEADEAGYTF,TGTGCCAGCACCCCCGGTGGTGAGGCTGATGAAGCTGGCTACACCTTC
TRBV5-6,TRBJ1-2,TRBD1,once,CASSPPTGVYGYTF,TGTGCCAGCAGCCCGCCGACAGGGGTCTATGGCTACACCTTC
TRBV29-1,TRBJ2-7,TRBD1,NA,CSVEEGTGTYEQYF,TGCAGCGTTGAAGAGGGGACAGGGACCTACGAGCAGTACTTC
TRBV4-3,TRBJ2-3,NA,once,CASSQGGRAASANTDTQYF,TGCGCCAGCAGCCAAGGAGGGCGGGCGGCCTCTGCTAACACAGATACGCAGTATTTT
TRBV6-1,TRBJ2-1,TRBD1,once,CASSEVTGPNEQFF,TGTGCCAGCAGTGAAGTGACAGGGCCGAATGAGCAGTTCTTC